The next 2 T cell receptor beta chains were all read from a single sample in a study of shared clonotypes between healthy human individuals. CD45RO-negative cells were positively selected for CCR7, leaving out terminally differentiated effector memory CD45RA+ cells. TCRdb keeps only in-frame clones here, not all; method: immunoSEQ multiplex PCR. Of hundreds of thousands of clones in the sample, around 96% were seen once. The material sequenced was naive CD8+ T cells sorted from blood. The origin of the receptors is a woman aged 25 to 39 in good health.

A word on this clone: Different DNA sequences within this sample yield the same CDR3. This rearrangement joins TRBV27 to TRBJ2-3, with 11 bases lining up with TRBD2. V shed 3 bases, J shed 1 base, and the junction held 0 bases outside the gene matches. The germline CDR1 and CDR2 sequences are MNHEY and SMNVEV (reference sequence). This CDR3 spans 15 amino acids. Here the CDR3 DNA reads TGTGCCAGCAGTTTGACTAGCGGGGGCACAGATACGCAGTATTTT. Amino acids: CASSLTSGGTDTQYF.

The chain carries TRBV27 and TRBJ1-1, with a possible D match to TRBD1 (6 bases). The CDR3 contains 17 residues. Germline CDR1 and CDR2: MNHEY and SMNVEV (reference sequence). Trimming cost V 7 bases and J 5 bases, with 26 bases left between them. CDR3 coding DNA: TGTGCCAGCACTCTTATCCCCCCAGGGGCAGGGTGGACTGAAGCTTTCTTT. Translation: CASTLIPPGAGWTEAFF.